This paragraph reports one T cell receptor (beta chain). MiXCR, applied by TCRdb to the 5' RACE reads, yields one record per CDR3 protein. The sample lists approximately 80,000 distinct CDR3 sequences, more than 5% occurring once. The data derive from a study of neurological immune-mediated disorders. Sample time point: longitudinal time-point 2. Germline values: CDR1 KGHSH, CDR2 LQKENI. This CDR3 region has 13 residues. V lost 3 bases and J lost 10, with 13 bases in between. This TCR derives from a woman aged 60 to 75 with multiple sclerosis. The specimen was PBMCs. The chain is built from TRBV18 and TRBJ2-1; a possible D gene is TRBD1 (6 bases). CDR3 nucleotides: TGTGCCAGCTCACCTGGGACACCTTACGAGCAGTTCTTC. Translation: CASSPGTPYEQFF.